This is a list of T cell receptor beta chains from one sample in a study of blood T cell repertoires in COVID-19. Libraries were prepared by immunoSEQ multiplex PCR; TCRdb keeps only in-frame clonotypes and omits some of them. Of 140,000 or so clones in the sample, 80% were seen once. Source material: peripheral blood. All receptors derive from a man in his sixties or seventies who had recovered from COVID-19. The CDR3 runs from the conserved cysteine through the conserved F or W. The D gene is left open where the match is weak. Where a row states a size, it is once, few, many or the class of an expanded clone; other rows omit it.

V gene	D gene	J gene	clone size	CDR3 DNA	CDR3 protein
TRBV18	.	TRBJ1-1	.	TGTGCCAGCTTGGGACACCTCAACACTGAAGCTTTCTTT	CASLGHLNTEAFF
TRBV4-2	.	TRBJ2-6	.	TGTGCCAGCAGCCAAGTTCCGGTTAGCTCTGGGGCCAACGTCCTGACTTTC	CASSQVPVSSGANVLTF
TRBV6-6	.	TRBJ2-3	.	TGTGCCAGCAGTGGGGGGTTCACAGATACGCAGTATTTT	CASSGGFTDTQYF
TRBV5-1	TRBD2	TRBJ2-1	.	TGCGCCAGCAGCTTGGCCCCGGGACTAGCGGGAGCCGGGGAGCAGTTCTTC	CASSLAPGLAGAGEQFF
TRBV11-2	TRBD2	TRBJ2-7	.	TGTGCCAGCCGGAGACTAGCGGGCTCCTACGAGCAGTACTTC	CASRRLAGSYEQYF
TRBV19	.	TRBJ2-3	.	TGTGCCAGTAGTCCCCGACAGGCCCTTCGGCAGTATTTT	CASSPRQALRQYF
TRBV19	.	TRBJ2-3	.	TGTGCCAGTAGTCCGAACATAGATACGCAGTATTTT	CASSPNIDTQYF
TRBV12-3/TRBV12-4	.	TRBJ1-2	.	TGTGCCAGCAGTCCCCGACGGGGATATGGCTACACCTTC	CASSPRRGYGYTF
TRBV9	.	TRBJ2-7	.	TGTGCCAGCAGCGTAGCTGGCCAAACCTACGAGCAGTACTTC	CASSVAGQTYEQYF
TRBV5-1	.	TRBJ2-1	.	TGCGCCAGCAGCTTGGGCCCCGGGGCGGGGATTAACAATGAGCAGTTCTTC	CASSLGPGAGINNEQFF
TRBV4-3	.	TRBJ2-1	.	TGCGCCAGCAGCCAAGATCTGGCTAGTAGTGGTGAGCAGTTCTTC	CASSQDLASSGEQFF
TRBV19	.	TRBJ2-7	many	TGTGCCAGTAGTATCGACAGCTCCTACGAGCAGTACTTC	CASSIDSSYEQYF
TRBV10-1	TRBD2	TRBJ2-5	.	TGCCCCCAGCCGCGGGAGGGCCCTCACCAAGAGACCCAGTACTTC	CPQPREGPHQETQYF
TRBV6-5	TRBD2	TRBJ2-3	.	TGTGCCAGCAGTCGCGGGAGAGGAGATACGCAGTATTTT	CASSRGRGDTQYF
TRBV7-9	TRBD2	TRBJ2-2	.	TGTGCCAGCAGCTTAGGACTAGCGGGACGGACCGGGGAGCTGTTTTTT	CASSLGLAGRTGELFF
TRBV2	.	TRBJ2-6	.	TGTGCCAGCCGACTGATGAGCAACTCTGGGGCCAACGTCCTGACTTTC	CASRLMSNSGANVLTF
TRBV6-5	.	TRBJ2-5	.	TGTGCCAGCACCGAACCGGGGTCGGAGACCCAGTACTTC	CASTEPGSETQYF
TRBV30	TRBD2	TRBJ2-1	.	TGTGCCTGGAGGGGGACTAGCGGGATGGATGAGCAGTTCTTC	CAWRGTSGMDEQFF
TRBV29-1	TRBD1	TRBJ2-5	once	TGCAGCGTTGGGACAGGGATACAAGAGACCCAGTACTTC	CSVGTGIQETQYF
TRBV4-3	TRBD1	TRBJ1-6	.	TGCGCCAGCAGAACTGACAGGGGTGGATCACCCCTCCACTTT	CASRTDRGGSPLHF
TRBV25-1	.	TRBJ1-1	.	TGTGCCAGCAGTGTTCCGGGGAGTGAAGCTTTCTTT	CASSVPGSEAFF
TRBV30	.	TRBJ2-3	.	TGTGCCTGGAGTGTACGGGGGACTCCCCGCACAGATACGCAGTATTTT	CAWSVRGTPRTDTQYF
TRBV13	TRBD1	TRBJ2-7	.	TGTGCCAGCAGCGGATCCGACAGGGGCCACGAGCAGTACTTC	CASSGSDRGHEQYF
TRBV11-2	TRBD1	TRBJ2-7	.	TGTGCCAGCAGCTTAGCACAGGGGGAATACTACGAGCAGTACTTC	CASSLAQGEYYEQYF
TRBV30	.	TRBJ2-7	.	TGTGCCTGGAGTGTACAACTATACGAGCAGTACTTC	CAWSVQLYEQYF
TRBV2	TRBD2	TRBJ2-5	.	TGTGCCACCCAAAGGACCCGGGGGGAAGAGACCCAGTACTTC	CATQRTRGEETQYF
TRBV7-2	.	TRBJ2-7	.	TGTGCCAGCAGCCGGGACATTTCAACCTACGAGCAGTACTTC	CASSRDISTYEQYF
TRBV7-2	.	TRBJ1-2	.	TGTGCCAGCAGCCCAGGGCGGGGCCCCTATGGCTACACCTTC	CASSPGRGPYGYTF
TRBV5-1	.	TRBJ2-5	.	TGCGCCAGCAGCTTGGCCGCAGGGCTAGAGACCCAGTACTTC	CASSLAAGLETQYF
TRBV19	TRBD1	TRBJ2-7	.	TGTGCCAGTAGTCCACTCGGGACAGGGGCGACCTACGAGCAGTACTTC	CASSPLGTGATYEQYF
TRBV18	.	TRBJ1-5	.	TGTGCCAGCTCACCACCGACAAGCAATCAGCCCCAGCATTTT	CASSPPTSNQPQHF
TRBV5-4	.	TRBJ1-1	.	TGTGCCAGCAGCTCGATGGGCAGGTTGAACACTGAAGCTTTCTTT	CASSSMGRLNTEAFF
TRBV10-2	.	TRBJ2-5	.	TGCGCCAGCAGTGGGAACCCTAGGGAGACCCAGTACTTC	CASSGNPRETQYF
TRBV5-1	.	TRBJ1-6	.	TGCGCCAGCAGCTTGGTTGCCGGGGGGCTGGGGTCACCCCTCCACTTT	CASSLVAGGLGSPLHF
TRBV7-6	.	TRBJ1-4	.	TGTGCCAGCAGCTTAGGTTCAGCGGGCCCGGGGGAAAAACTGTTTTTT	CASSLGSAGPGEKLFF
TRBV19	TRBD1	TRBJ1-1	.	TGTGCCAGTAGCTGGGACAGGGGGTATTACACTGAAGCTTTCTTT	CASSWDRGYYTEAFF
TRBV30	.	TRBJ2-3	.	TGTGCCTGGGGTAGCTGGGTCAGATCGGATACGCAGTATTTT	CAWGSWVRSDTQYF
TRBV2	TRBD1	TRBJ1-2	.	TGTGCCATTAGGACAGGGAACTATGGCTACACCTTC	CAIRTGNYGYTF
TRBV9	TRBD2	TRBJ2-2	.	TGTGCCAGCAGCGCAAATAGCGGGAGACCTACCGGGGAGCTGTTTTTT	CASSANSGRPTGELFF
TRBV11-3	TRBD1	TRBJ1-5	.	TGTGCCAGCAGCTTAGCTCGGACAGGGAGCGGCAATCAGCCCCAGCATTTT	CASSLARTGSGNQPQHF
TRBV5-1	TRBD2	TRBJ2-3	.	TGCGCCAGCAGCTTGGGGAGCGGGGGATTCACAGATACGCAGTATTTT	CASSLGSGGFTDTQYF
TRBV4-2	TRBD2	TRBJ2-7	.	TGTGCCAGCAGCCAAGATTTGCTAGCGGGAACCTACGAGCAGTACTTC	CASSQDLLAGTYEQYF
TRBV6-5	.	TRBJ2-7	.	TGTGCCAGCATGTTTGGGAGCGAGCAGTACTTC	CASMFGSEQYF
TRBV9	TRBD2	TRBJ2-2	once	TGTGCCAGCAGCGTGATAGGGACTAGCGGATACACCGGGGAGCTGTTTTTT	CASSVIGTSGYTGELFF
TRBV30	TRBD2	TRBJ2-1	once	TGTGCCTGGAGTTATCTAGCGGGAGGGTTCAATGAGCAGTTCTTC	CAWSYLAGGFNEQFF
TRBV19	.	TRBJ1-5	.	TGTGCCAGCCAGGGTAGCAATCAGCCCCAGCATTTT	CASQGSNQPQHF
TRBV4-1	.	TRBJ2-1	.	TGCGCCAGCAGCCAATCCCTTCGGCAGTTCTTC	CASSQSLRQFF
TRBV5-1	.	TRBJ1-3	few	TGCGCCAGCAGCTGGGGAAACAGGGAAGCTGGAAACACCATATATTTT	CASSWGNREAGNTIYF
TRBV30	.	TRBJ1-5	.	TGTGCCTGGACCCCGGGGTATAGCAATCAGCCCCAGCATTTT	CAWTPGYSNQPQHF
TRBV9	.	TRBJ1-4	.	TGTGCCAGCAGCGTAGATCCTTCCGGGGGAAAACTGTTTTTT	CASSVDPSGGKLFF
TRBV5-1	.	TRBJ1-4	.	TGCGCCAGCAGCTTCTGGGGAGATGAAAAACTGTTTTTT	CASSFWGDEKLFF
TRBV6-2/TRBV6-3	TRBD2	TRBJ2-7	.	TGTGCCAGCAGTCCCCTGAGCGGGATGACCTACGAGCAGTACTTC	CASSPLSGMTYEQYF
TRBV27	.	TRBJ1-4	.	TGTGCCAGCAGTTTTGATCCAGGGCCTGGGAAACTGTTTTTT	CASSFDPGPGKLFF
TRBV11-3	.	TRBJ2-4	.	TGTGCCAGCAGCTCCCTCTGGCGGACAGCATACAAAAACATTCAGTACTTC	CASSSLWRTAYKNIQYF
TRBV4-1	.	TRBJ2-1	.	TGCGCCAGCAGCCTTCTCGCACAGGGTAAACAGTTCTTC	CASSLLAQGKQFF
TRBV7-9	TRBD2	TRBJ2-5	.	TGTGCCAGCAGCTACCTAGCGGGAAGCCAAGAGACCCAGTACTTC	CASSYLAGSQETQYF
TRBV3-1/TRBV3-2	TRBD2	TRBJ2-7	few	TGTGCCAGCAGCCAAGCGGGAGGTGTGTACTTC	CASSQAGGVYF
TRBV7-2	.	TRBJ2-7	.	TGTGCCAGCAGCTTAGCGCAGGCTTCCGAGCAGTACTTC	CASSLAQASEQYF